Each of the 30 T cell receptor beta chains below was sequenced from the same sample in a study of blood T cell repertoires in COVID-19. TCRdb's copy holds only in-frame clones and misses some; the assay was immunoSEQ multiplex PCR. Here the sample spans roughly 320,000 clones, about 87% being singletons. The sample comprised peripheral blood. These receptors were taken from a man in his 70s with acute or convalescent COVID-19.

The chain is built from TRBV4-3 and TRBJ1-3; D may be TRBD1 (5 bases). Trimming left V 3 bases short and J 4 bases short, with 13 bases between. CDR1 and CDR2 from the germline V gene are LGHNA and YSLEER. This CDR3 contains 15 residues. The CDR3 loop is CASSQGGMAGNTIYF. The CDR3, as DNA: TGCGCCAGCAGCCAGGGGGGTATGGCGGGAAACACCATATATTTT.

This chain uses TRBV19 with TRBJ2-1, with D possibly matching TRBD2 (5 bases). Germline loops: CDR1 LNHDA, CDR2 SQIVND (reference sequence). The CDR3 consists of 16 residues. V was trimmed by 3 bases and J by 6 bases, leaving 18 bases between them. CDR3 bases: TGTGCCAGTAGTATCGATCCCCCCCGGGGTTTCAATGAGCAGTTCTTC. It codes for CASSIDPPRGFNEQFF. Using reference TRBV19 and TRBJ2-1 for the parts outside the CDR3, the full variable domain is DGGITQSPKYLFRKEGQNVTLSCEQNLNHDAMYWYRQDPGQGLRLIYYSQIVNDFQKGDIAEGYSVSREKKESFPLTVTSAQKNPTAFYLCASSIDPPRGFNEQFFGPGTRLTVL.

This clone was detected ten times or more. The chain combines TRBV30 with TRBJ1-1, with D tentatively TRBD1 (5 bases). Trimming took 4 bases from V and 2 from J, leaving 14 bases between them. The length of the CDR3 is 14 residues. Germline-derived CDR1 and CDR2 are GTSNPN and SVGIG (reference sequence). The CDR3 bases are TGTGCCTGGAATTTGGGGCAGATTAACACTGAAGCTTTCTTT. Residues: CAWNLGQINTEAFF.

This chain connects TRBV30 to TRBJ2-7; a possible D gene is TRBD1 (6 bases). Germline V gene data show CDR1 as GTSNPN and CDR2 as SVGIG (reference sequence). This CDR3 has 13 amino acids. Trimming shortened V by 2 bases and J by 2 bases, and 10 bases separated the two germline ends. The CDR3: CAWSSQGPYEQYF. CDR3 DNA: TGTGCCTGGAGTAGCCAGGGGCCCTACGAGCAGTACTTC.

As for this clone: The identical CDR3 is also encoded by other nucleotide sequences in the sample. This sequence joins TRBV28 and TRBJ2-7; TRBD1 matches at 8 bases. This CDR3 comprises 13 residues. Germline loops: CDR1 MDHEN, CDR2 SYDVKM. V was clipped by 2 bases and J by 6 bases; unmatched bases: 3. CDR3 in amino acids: CASSLPTGGEQYF. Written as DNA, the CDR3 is TGTGCCAGCAGTTTACCCACAGGGGGCGAGCAGTACTTC.

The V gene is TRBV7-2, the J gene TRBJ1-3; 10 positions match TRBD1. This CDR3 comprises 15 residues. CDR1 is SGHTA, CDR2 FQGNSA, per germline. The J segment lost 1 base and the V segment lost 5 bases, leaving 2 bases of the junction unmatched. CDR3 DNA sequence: TGTGCCAGCAGCACGGACAGGGGGTCTGGAAACACCATATATTTT. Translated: CASSTDRGSGNTIYF.

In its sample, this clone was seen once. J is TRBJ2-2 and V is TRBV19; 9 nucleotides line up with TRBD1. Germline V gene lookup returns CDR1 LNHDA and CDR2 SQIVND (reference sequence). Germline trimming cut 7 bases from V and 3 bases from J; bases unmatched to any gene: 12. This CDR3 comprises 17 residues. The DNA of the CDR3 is TGTGCCAGTACAGGGACAGGGAGGGGACGGTACACCGGGGAGCTGTTTTTT. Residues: CASTGTGRGRYTGELFF.

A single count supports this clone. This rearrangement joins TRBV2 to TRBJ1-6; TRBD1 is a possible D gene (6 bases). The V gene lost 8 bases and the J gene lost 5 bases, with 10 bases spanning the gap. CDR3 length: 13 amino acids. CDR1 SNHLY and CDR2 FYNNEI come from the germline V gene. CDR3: CASLDRNNSPLHF. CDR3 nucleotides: TGTGCCAGCCTGGACAGAAATAATTCACCCCTCCACTTT.

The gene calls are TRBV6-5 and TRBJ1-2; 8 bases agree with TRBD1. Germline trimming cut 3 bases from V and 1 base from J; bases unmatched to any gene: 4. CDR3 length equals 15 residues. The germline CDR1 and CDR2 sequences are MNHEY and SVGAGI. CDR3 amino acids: CASSYTGGINYGYTF. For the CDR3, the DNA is TGTGCCAGCAGTTATACAGGGGGGATTAACTATGGCTACACCTTC.

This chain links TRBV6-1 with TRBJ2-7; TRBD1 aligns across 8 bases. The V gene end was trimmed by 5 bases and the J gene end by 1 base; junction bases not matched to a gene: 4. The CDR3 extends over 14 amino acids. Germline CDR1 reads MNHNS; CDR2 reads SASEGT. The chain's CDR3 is CASSPGDRSYEQYF. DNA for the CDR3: TGTGCCAGCAGTCCGGGGGACAGGTCCTACGAGCAGTACTTC.

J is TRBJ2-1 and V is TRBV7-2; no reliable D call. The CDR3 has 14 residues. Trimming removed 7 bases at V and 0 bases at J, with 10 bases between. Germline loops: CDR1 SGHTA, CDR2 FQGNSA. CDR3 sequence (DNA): TGTGCCAGCAAAAGACTGAGCTCCTACAATGAGCAGTTCTTC. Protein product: CASKRLSSYNEQFF.

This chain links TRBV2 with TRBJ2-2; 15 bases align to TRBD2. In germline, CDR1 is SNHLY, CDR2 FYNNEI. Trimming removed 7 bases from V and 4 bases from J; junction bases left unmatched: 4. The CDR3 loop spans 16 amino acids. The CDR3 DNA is TGTGCCAGCAAGGGACTAGCGGGAGGTGGCACCGGGGAGCTGTTTTTT. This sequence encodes CASKGLAGGGTGELFF.

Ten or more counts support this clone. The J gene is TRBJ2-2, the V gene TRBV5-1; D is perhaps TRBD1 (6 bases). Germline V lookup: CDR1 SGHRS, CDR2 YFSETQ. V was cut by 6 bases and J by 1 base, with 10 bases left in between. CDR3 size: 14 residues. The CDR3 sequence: CASTETGNTGELFF. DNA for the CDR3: TGCGCCAGCACCGAGACAGGGAACACCGGGGAGCTGTTTTTT.

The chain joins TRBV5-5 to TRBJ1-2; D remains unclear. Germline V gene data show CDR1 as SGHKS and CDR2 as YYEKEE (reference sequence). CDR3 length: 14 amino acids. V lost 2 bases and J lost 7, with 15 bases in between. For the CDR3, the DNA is TGTGCCAGCAGCTTTCTACCAGGTTACAGTGGCTACACCTTC. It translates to CASSFLPGYSGYTF.

CDR3 residues: CASSPAGTAYEQYF. The CDR3 DNA is TGTGCCAGCAGCCCGGCCGGGACAGCCTACGAGCAGTACTTC. The chain is built from TRBV5-4 and TRBJ2-7; 7 nucleotides line up with TRBD1. CDR1 and CDR2 (germline): SGHNT, YYREEE (reference sequence). Unmatched junction bases numbered 6, after V lost 4 bases and J lost 2 bases. The CDR3 runs to 14 residues. The full variable domain, its missing parts supplied by reference TRBV5-4 and TRBJ2-7, is ETGVTQSPTHLIKTRGQQVTLRCSSQSGHNTVSWYQQALGQGPQFIFQYYREEENGRGNFPPRFSGLQFPNYSSELNVNALELDDSALYLCASSPAGTAYEQYFGPGTRLTVT.

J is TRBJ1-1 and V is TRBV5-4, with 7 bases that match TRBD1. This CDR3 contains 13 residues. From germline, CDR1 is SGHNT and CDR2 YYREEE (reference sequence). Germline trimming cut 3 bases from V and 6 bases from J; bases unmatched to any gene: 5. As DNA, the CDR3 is TGTGCCAGCAGCTCGGACAGGTTTGCTGAAGCTTTCTTT. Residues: CASSSDRFAEAFF.

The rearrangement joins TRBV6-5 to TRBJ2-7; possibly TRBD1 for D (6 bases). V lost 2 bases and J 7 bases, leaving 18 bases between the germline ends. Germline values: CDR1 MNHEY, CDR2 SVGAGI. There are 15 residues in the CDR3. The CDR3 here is CASSYGGHIIGEQYF. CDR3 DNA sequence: TGTGCCAGCAGTTACGGGGGACACATCATAGGGGAGCAGTACTTC.

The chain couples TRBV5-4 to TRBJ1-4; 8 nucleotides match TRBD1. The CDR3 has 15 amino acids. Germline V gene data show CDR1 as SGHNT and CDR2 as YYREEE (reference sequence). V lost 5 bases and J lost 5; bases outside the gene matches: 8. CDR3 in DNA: TGTGCCAGCAGTGTTAGGGGACAGGCCAATGAAAAACTGTTTTTT. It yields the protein CASSVRGQANEKLFF. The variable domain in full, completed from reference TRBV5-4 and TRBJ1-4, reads ETGVTQSPTHLIKTRGQQVTLRCSSQSGHNTVSWYQQALGQGPQFIFQYYREEENGRGNFPPRFSGLQFPNYSSELNVNALELDDSALYLCASSVRGQANEKLFFGSGTQLSVL.

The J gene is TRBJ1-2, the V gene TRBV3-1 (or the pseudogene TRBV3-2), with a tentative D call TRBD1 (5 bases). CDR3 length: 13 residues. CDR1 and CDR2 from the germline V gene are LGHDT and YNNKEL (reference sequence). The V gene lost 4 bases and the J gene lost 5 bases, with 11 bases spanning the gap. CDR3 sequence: CASSPGQGYGYTF. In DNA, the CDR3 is TGTGCCAGCAGCCCCGGCCAGGGTTATGGCTACACCTTC.

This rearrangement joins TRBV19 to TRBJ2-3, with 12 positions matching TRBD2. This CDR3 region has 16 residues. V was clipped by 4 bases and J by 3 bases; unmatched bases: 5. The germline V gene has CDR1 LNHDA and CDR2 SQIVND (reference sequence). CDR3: CASSRLAGVDTDTQYF. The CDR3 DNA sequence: TGTGCCAGTAGTAGACTAGCGGGAGTGGATACAGATACGCAGTATTTT.

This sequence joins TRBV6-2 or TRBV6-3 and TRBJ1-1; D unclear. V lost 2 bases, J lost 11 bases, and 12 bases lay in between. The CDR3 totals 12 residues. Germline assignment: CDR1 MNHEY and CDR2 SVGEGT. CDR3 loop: CASSYSTHPAFF. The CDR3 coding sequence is TGTGCCAGCAGTTACAGTACTCATCCGGCTTTCTTT.

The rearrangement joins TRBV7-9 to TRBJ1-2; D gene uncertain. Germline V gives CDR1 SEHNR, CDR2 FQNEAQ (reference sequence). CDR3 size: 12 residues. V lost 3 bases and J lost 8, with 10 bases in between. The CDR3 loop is CASSFSGGGYTF. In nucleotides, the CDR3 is TGTGCCAGCAGCTTCTCGGGTGGCGGCTACACCTTC.

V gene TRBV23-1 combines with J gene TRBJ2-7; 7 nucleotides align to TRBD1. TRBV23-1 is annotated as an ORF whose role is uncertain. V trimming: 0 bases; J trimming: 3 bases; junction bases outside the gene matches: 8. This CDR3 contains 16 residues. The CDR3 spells CASSQSGQVWDYEQYF. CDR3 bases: TGCGCCAGCAGTCAATCCGGACAGGTTTGGGACTACGAGCAGTACTTC.

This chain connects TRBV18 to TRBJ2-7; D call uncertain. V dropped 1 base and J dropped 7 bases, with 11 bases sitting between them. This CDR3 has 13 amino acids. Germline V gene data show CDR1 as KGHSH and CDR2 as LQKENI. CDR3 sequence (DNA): TGTGCCAGCTCACCACAAGCGTTACGGGAGCAGTACTTC. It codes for CASSPQALREQYF.

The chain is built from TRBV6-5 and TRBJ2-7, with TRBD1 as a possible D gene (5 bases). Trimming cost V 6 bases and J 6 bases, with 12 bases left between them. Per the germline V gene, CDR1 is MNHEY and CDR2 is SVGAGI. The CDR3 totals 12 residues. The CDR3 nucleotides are TGTGCCAGCAGCAACAGGTTTAGCGAGCAGTACTTC. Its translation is CASSNRFSEQYF.

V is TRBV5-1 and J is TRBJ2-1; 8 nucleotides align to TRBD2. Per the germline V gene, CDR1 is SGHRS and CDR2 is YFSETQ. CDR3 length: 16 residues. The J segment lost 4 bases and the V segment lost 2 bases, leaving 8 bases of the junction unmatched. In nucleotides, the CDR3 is TGCGCCAGCAGCTTAACGGGAGGGCCCCCTTACAATGAGCAGTTCTTC. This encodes CASSLTGGPPYNEQFF.

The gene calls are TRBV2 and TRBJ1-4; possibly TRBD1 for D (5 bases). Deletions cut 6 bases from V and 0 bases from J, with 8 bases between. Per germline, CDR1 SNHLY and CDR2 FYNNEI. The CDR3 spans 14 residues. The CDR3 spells CASRSGTTNEKLFF. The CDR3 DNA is TGTGCCAGCAGATCAGGGACAACTAATGAAAAACTGTTTTTT.

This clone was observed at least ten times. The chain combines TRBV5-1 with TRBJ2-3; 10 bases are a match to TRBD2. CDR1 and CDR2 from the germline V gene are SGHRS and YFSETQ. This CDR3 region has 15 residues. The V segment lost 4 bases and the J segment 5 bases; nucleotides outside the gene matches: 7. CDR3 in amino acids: CASSPPSGGVDTQYF. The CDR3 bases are TGCGCCAGCAGCCCGCCGAGCGGGGGGGTAGATACGCAGTATTTT.

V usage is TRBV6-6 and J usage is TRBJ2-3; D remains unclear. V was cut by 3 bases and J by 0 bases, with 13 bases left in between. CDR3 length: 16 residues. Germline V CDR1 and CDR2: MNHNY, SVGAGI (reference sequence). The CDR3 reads CASSYLRRPSTDTQYF. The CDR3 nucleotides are TGTGCCAGCAGTTATCTGCGGAGACCTAGCACAGATACGCAGTATTTT.

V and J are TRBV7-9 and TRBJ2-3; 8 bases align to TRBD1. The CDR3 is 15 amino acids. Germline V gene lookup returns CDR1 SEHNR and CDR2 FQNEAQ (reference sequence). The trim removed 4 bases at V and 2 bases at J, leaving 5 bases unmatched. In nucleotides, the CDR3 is TGTGCCAGCAGCTCAGGACAGGGCTCCACAGATACGCAGTATTTT. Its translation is CASSSGQGSTDTQYF.